This TCR beta chain came from a study of T-cell memory formation after mild COVID-19. On this clonotype: What it binds is unknown.

General observations from the study: Day 37-peaking second-wave clones had unconfirmed SARS-CoV-2 specificity. Pre-infection memory showed some responding clones, and this suggested that cross-reactive memory joined.

The germline V gene has CDR1 MNHEY and CDR2 SMNVEV (reference sequence). The CDR3 is made up of 12 amino acids. V lost 10 bases and J lost 8, with 15 bases in between. Libraries for TCRalpha and TCRbeta carried sample barcodes and unique molecular identifiers via 5'RACE. MiXCR, applied by TCRdb to the 5' RACE reads, yields one record per CDR3 protein. Of roughly 310,000 distinct CDR3 sequences listed, around 15% are singletons. The sequenced sample was PBMCs or a T cell subset sorted from them (not recorded which). The source is a man aged 18 to 29 who had mild COVID-19 (a few samples of this study predate the infection). Cell type and time point are not known. The genes are TRBV27 and TRBJ2-1; D is possibly TRBD1 or TRBD2 (6 bases each). CDR3 protein: CATLIGGHEQFF. In DNA, the CDR3 is TGTGCCACTCTTATCGGGGGCCATGAGCAGTTCTTC.